This T cell receptor (beta chain) was documented in a study of T cell responses to AZD1222 COVID-19 vaccine. Whole-study findings and limits: Only a handful of AZD1222 recipients, six or seven in all, had baseline seropositivity. A rise in Spike-specific TCR breadth and depth followed two AZD1222 doses.

The CDR3 sequence is 12 residues long. Trimming removed 3 bases from V and 5 bases from J, with 8 bases in between. CDR1 is SGHRS, CDR2 YFSETQ, per germline. The repertoire was sequenced with immunoSEQ multiplex PCR; TCRdb's copy has only in-frame clones and lacks some. The top ten clones hold 4.4% of a sample with more than 85,000 clones, around 87% of them seen once. This clone was observed once. Its antigen is unidentified. V gene TRBV5-1 combines with J gene TRBJ1-1; possible D gene TRBD1, 5 bases. Sequences were derived from peripheral blood, sampled 28 days after the second AZD1222 dose. This receptor was obtained from an adult who received the AZD1222 COVID-19 vaccine. The CDR3 nucleotides are TGCGCCAGCAGCTCTCCAGGGACTGAAGCTTTCTTT. Amino acid sequence: CASSSPGTEAFF.